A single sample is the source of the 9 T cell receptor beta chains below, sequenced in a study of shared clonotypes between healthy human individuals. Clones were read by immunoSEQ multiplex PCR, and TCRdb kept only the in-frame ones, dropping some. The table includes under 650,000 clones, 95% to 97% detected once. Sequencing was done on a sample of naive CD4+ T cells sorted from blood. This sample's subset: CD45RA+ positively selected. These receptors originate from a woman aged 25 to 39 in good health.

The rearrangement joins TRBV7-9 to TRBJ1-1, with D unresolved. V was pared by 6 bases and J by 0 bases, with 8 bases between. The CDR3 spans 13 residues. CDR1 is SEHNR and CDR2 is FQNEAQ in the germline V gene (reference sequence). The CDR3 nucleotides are TGTGCCAGCAGGGTCCTAATGAACACTGAAGCTTTCTTT. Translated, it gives CASRVLMNTEAFF.

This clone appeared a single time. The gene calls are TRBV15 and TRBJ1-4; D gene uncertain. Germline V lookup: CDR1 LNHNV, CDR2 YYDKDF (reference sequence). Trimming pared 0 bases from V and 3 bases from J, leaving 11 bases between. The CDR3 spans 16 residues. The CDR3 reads CATSRDRADPNEKLFF. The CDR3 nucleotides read TGTGCCACCAGCAGAGATCGGGCAGATCCTAATGAAAAACTGTTTTTT.

The CDR3 DNA reads TGTGCCAGCAGCAGAGGCCCGGGACTAGCGGGAAATGAGCAGTTCTTC. This translates into CASSRGPGLAGNEQFF. V usage is TRBV7-7 and J usage is TRBJ2-1, with 13 bases fitting TRBD2. CDR1 is SSHAT, CDR2 FNYEAQ, per germline (reference sequence). This CDR3 is 16 amino acids long. The V gene end was trimmed by 5 bases and the J gene end by 7 bases; junction bases not matched to a gene: 8. Complete variable domain (other parts from reference TRBV7-7 and TRBJ2-1): GAGVSQSPRYKVTKRGQDVTLRCDPISSHATLYWYQQALGQGPEFLTYFNYEAQPDKSGLPSDRFSAERPEGSISTLTIQRTEQRDSAMYRCASSRGPGLAGNEQFFGPGTRLTVL.

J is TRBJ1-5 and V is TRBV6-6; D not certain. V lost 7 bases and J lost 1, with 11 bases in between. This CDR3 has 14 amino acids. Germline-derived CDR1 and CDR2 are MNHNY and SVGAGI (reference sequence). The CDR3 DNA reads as TGTGCCAGCACGGCATGGGCGAGCAATCAGCCCCAGCATTTT. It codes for CASTAWASNQPQHF.

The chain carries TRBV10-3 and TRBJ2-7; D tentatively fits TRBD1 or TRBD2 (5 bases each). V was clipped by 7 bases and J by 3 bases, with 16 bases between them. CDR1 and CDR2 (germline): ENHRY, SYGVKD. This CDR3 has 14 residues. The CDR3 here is CAITPGTTGYEQYF. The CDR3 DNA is TGTGCCATCACTCCCGGGACGACCGGCTACGAGCAGTACTTC.

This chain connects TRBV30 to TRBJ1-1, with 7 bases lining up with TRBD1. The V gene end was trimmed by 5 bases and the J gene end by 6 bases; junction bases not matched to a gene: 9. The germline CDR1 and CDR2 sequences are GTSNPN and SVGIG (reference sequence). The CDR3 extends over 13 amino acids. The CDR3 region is CAWVQGPKSEAFF. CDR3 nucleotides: TGTGCCTGGGTACAGGGGCCGAAGTCTGAAGCTTTCTTT.

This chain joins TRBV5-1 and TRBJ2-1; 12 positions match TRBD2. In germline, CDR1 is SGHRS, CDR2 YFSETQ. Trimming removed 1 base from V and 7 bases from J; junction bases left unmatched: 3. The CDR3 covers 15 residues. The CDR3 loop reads CASSLTTSGGNEQFF. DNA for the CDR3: TGCGCCAGCAGCTTGACGACTAGCGGGGGTAATGAGCAGTTCTTC.

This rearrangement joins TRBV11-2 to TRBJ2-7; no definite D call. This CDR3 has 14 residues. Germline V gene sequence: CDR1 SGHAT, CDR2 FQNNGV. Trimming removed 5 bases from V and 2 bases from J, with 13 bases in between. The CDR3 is CASSPSAKTYEQYF. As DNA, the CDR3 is TGTGCCAGCAGCCCTTCCGCTAAAACCTACGAGCAGTACTTC.

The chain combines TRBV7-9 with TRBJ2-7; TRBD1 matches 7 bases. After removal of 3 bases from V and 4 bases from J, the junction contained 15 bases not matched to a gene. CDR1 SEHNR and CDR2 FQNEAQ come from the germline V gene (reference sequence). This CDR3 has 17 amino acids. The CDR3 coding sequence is TGTGCCAGCAGCTTTGGGCCAAATGGGACAGTTAAATACGAGCAGTACTTC. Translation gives CASSFGPNGTVKYEQYF.